The T cell receptor beta chain under discussion was sequenced for a study of human T cells and chemical hapten exposure. General observations from the study: TCRs at high frequency, those above 1 in 1000, did not change with DPC sensitization.

Germline loops: CDR1 LGHDT, CDR2 YNNKEL (reference sequence). There are 15 residues in the CDR3. V lost 2 bases to trimming and J lost 9 bases, with 17 bases between them. Original analysis: Sample-level TCR yields exhibited a median of roughly 96,000, with a range of roughly 20,000 to 750,000. TCRdb passed the RACE reads through MiXCR, listing each CDR3 protein once. TCRdb, rather than the study authors, made the V and J calls. The repertoire includes roughly 72,000 distinct CDR3 sequences, approximately 10% of them detected once, and 1.3% to 1.5% sits in the top ten. This clonotype was observed many times. Its specificity is not known. The time point here: patch test 1, 2 weeks after DPC sensitization. The treatment was: therapeutic diphenylcyclopropenone sensitization with weekly scalp DPC. The study extracted total RNA from unfractionated whole blood.

The sequenced sample was whole blood, obtained in connection with sensitization to the hapten diphenylcyclopropenone (DPC). The TCR comes from a woman in her 50s with alopecia areata. Some clones in this sample may be carry-over from other donors' samples. The chain couples TRBV3-1 to TRBJ1-5; no clear D gene. The CDR3, as DNA: TGTGCCAGCAGCCAATCTTCCGGACCCAGGTCGCCCCAGCATTTT. Residues: CASSQSSGPRSPQHF.